The 32 T cell receptor beta chains below come from one sample, sequenced in a study of blood T cells in healthy people across ages (dated by TCRdb to the mid-2010s). The method was 5' RACE. This sample was sequenced with an Illumina HiSeq 2500. A second PCR of about 6 to 11 cycles was performed with a sample-barcoded 5' primer and a J-beta primer mix. The raw public data were reprocessed by TCRdb itself: fastp quality trimming at Q25, MiXCR clonotype calling, in-frame beta chains only. CDR3 protein duplicates are merged, each entry listing the most common genes and DNA. The sample includes 500,000 to 600,000 distinct CDR3 sequences, with 27% observed a single time. The top ten hold approximately 18% of the sample. The material sequenced was blood. The receptors come from a woman in her seventies in good health.

The gene calls are TRBV29-1 and TRBJ2-2, with 10 nucleotides matching TRBD2. This CDR3 contains 17 residues. Germline-derived CDR1 and CDR2 are SQVTM and ANQGSEA. The J segment lost 7 bases and the V segment lost 3 bases, leaving 14 bases of the junction unmatched. CDR3 DNA sequence: TGCAGCGTTGACTTGTTTAGAGCGGGGGGGCCGGACGGGGAGCTGTTTTTT. Protein sequence: CSVDLFRAGGPDGELFF.

The V gene is TRBV20-1, the J gene TRBJ2-1; D is unclear. The CDR3 covers 11 residues. The ends were cut back, 5 bases at V and 5 bases at J, with 7 bases in the middle. The V gene's germline CDR1 is DFQATT and CDR2 SNEGSKA (reference sequence). The CDR3 reads CSADDNNEQFF. As DNA, the CDR3 is TGCAGTGCTGATGATAACAATGAGCAGTTCTTC.

The gene calls are TRBV12-3 or TRBV12-4 and TRBJ2-7; 9 bases fit TRBD1. The length of the CDR3 is 15 residues. Trimming removed 5 bases from V and 3 bases from J; junction bases left unmatched: 8. CDR3 in amino acids: CASSPQPTGGYEQYF. Here the CDR3 DNA reads TGTGCCAGCAGTCCCCAACCGACAGGGGGCTACGAGCAGTACTTC.

The chain joins TRBV29-1 to TRBJ1-3, with D hard to call. The CDR3 runs 14 residues. The V and J ends lost 4 bases and 1 base respectively, with 11 bases between them. CDR1 is SQVTM, CDR2 ANQGSEA, per germline. CDR3 amino acids: CSVGGPTSGNTIYF. The CDR3 DNA reads TGCAGCGTTGGTGGCCCTACTTCTGGAAACACCATATATTTT.

As regards this clonotype: A much bigger clone sits one base away, suggesting this may be a read error. This sequence joins TRBV10-3 and TRBJ1-4; D is uncertain. The CDR3 spans 11 residues. Germline CDR1 ENHRY, CDR2 SYGVKD. CDR3 in amino acids: CAISEGEKLLF. CDR3 DNA sequence: TGTGCCATCAGTGAAGGAGAAAAACTGCTTTTT.

The chain employs TRBV7-2 and TRBJ2-2, with 8 bases matching TRBD2. The ends lost 2 bases at V and 4 bases at J; junction bases unmatched: 9. The CDR3 runs 17 residues. Germline CDR1 and CDR2: SGHTA and FQGNSA. CDR3 DNA sequence: TGTGCCAGCAGCTTACTGGGCGGGGGGTTTGGCACCGGGGAGCTGTTTTTT. Translated, it gives CASSLLGGGFGTGELFF.

This clonotype occurred a few times. This may be a read error: a much more frequent sequence differs by one nucleotide. The chain couples TRBV7-9 to TRBJ1-1; D call uncertain. CDR3 length: 12 residues. V was shortened by 2 bases and J by 6 bases, with 7 bases between the two germline ends. Germline assignment: CDR1 SEHNR and CDR2 FQNEAQ (reference sequence). CDR3 in amino acids: CASSLMGAEAFF. The CDR3 DNA is TGTGCCAGCAGCTTAATGGGAGCTGAAGCTTTCTTT.

Only a few counts were recorded for this clonotype. The chain joins TRBV5-1 to TRBJ2-2; D is possibly TRBD1 (7 bases). Germline assignment: CDR1 SGHRS and CDR2 YFSETQ. V was cut by 6 bases and J by 0 bases, with 18 bases left in between. CDR3 length: 17 residues. CDR3 residues: CASNEKGGTANTGELFF. The CDR3 nucleotides read TGCGCCAGCAACGAAAAGGGCGGGACAGCGAACACCGGGGAGCTGTTTTTT.

This clonotype was detected only a few times. The chain links TRBV27 to TRBJ2-6, with D uncertain. V shed 0 bases and J shed 0 bases, with 12 bases lying between them. The germline V gene has CDR1 MNHEY and CDR2 SMNVEV (reference sequence). This CDR3 contains 18 residues. CDR3: CASSLSIIMSSGANVLTF. CDR3 DNA sequence: TGTGCCAGCAGTTTATCGATAATTATGTCCTCTGGGGCCAACGTCCTGACTTTC.

The DNA for the CDR3 is TGTGCCTCCACGATTCAGGGATCCGATGGCTACACCTTC. Translated: CASTIQGSDGYTF. V gene TRBV2 combines with J gene TRBJ1-2, with D possibly being TRBD1 (5 bases). This CDR3 comprises 13 residues. The V and J ends lost 11 bases and 6 bases respectively, with 19 bases between them. CDR1 is SNHLY and CDR2 is FYNNEI in the germline V gene.

The chain combines TRBV7-8 with TRBJ2-7, with TRBD1 matching over 10 bases. This CDR3 has 16 residues. Trimming cost V 5 bases and J 3 bases; bases outside gene matches: 10. Germline assignment: CDR1 SGHVS and CDR2 FQNEAQ. CDR3 protein: CASSPTRTGGGYEQYV. The CDR3 coding sequence is TGTGCCAGCAGCCCGACTAGGACAGGGGGAGGCTACGAGCAGTACGTC.

The rearrangement links TRBV5-1 to TRBJ2-6; D call uncertain. Germline V lookup: CDR1 SGHRS, CDR2 YFSETQ. This CDR3 is 16 amino acids long. V was shortened by 1 base and J by 0 bases, with 8 bases between the two germline ends. The CDR3 sequence: CASSLPDVSGANVLTF. Here the CDR3 DNA reads TGCGCCAGCAGCTTGCCCGACGTCTCTGGGGCCAACGTCCTGACTTTC.

Only a few counts were recorded for this clonotype. The chain combines TRBV20-1 with TRBJ2-5; maybe TRBD2 (6 bases). The CDR3 spans 13 residues. V was shortened by 3 bases and J by 7 bases, with 15 bases between the two germline ends. CDR1 DFQATT and CDR2 SNEGSKA come from the germline V gene (reference sequence). The CDR3 spells CSASKASVGTQYF. The CDR3 coding sequence is TGCAGTGCTAGTAAGGCTAGCGTTGGGACCCAGTACTTC.

This clonotype was counted a few times. The J gene is TRBJ2-1, the V gene TRBV6-2 or TRBV6-3, with a tentative D call TRBD2 (6 bases). Germline CDR1 MNHEY, CDR2 SVGEGT. The germline V and J ends were trimmed by 8 bases and 1 base, with 15 bases remaining between them. The CDR3 length is 15 residues. The CDR3 bases are TGTGCCAGCGGATTAGGAGCGGGTTCCTACAATGAGCAGTTCTTC. Residues: CASGLGAGSYNEQFF.

This clonotype was seen only a few times. The CDR3 loop is CASTQTSGGTQYF. DNA for the CDR3: TGTGCCAGCACCCAGACTAGCGGGGGCACCCAGTACTTC. The chain has TRBV12-3 or TRBV12-4 and TRBJ2-5; TRBD2 agrees at 12 bases. V shed 7 bases, J shed 8 bases, and the junction held 5 bases outside the gene matches. The CDR3 is 13 amino acids.

The CDR3 spells CASSLGPRNYGYTF. The CDR3 DNA reads as TGTGCCAGCAGCCTTGGTCCGAGGAACTATGGCTACACCTTC. This sequence joins TRBV12-3 or TRBV12-4 and TRBJ1-2, with unresolved D. V lost 6 bases, J lost 2 bases, and 13 bases lay in between. The CDR3 is 14 residues long.

V usage is TRBV19 and J usage is TRBJ2-7; tentatively, D is TRBD1 or TRBD2 (5 bases each). The germline V gene has CDR1 LNHDA and CDR2 SQIVND (reference sequence). Trimming took off 5 bases at V and 3 bases at J, with 17 bases between the two ends. CDR3 size: 15 residues. DNA for the CDR3: TGTGCCAGTAGTCCGTCGGGACGGCCCCTCTACGAGCAGTACTTC. Translated, it gives CASSPSGRPLYEQYF.

The chain employs TRBV6-2 or TRBV6-3 and TRBJ1-1; maybe TRBD1 (6 bases). Trimming pared 7 bases from V and 4 bases from J, leaving 22 bases between. The CDR3 runs to 16 residues. Germline V gene data show CDR1 as MNHEY and CDR2 as SVGEGT. DNA of the CDR3: TGTGCCAGCATTCCACTGCGGGGGCAAGGACGCACTGAAGCTTTCTTT. Its translation is CASIPLRGQGRTEAFF.

This clonotype was observed a handful of times. The chain links TRBV3-1 to TRBJ1-6; 8 bases map to TRBD1. V shed 8 bases, J shed 9 bases, and the junction held 9 bases outside the gene matches. Germline CDR1 LGHDT, CDR2 YNNKEL (reference sequence). There are 14 residues in the CDR3. The CDR3 coding sequence is TGTGCCAGCGGGACGACAGGGGCGGGTTCACCCCTCCACTTT. Translating it yields CASGTTGAGSPLHF.

The CDR3 loop reads CASTPNGQETQYF. The CDR3 DNA follows: TGTGCCAGCACTCCAAACGGACAAGAGACCCAGTACTTC. The gene calls are TRBV2 and TRBJ2-5, with D unresolved. The CDR3 is 13 amino acids. The V gene lost 7 bases and the J gene lost 2 bases, with 11 bases spanning the gap. Germline CDR1 and CDR2: SNHLY and FYNNEI.

The V gene is TRBV5-6, the J gene TRBJ1-4; 9 positions agree with TRBD1. CDR1 and CDR2 from the germline V gene are SGHDT and YYEEEE. The CDR3 is 16 amino acids. V was pared by 0 bases and J by 6 bases, with 6 bases of the junction left unmatched. This chain's CDR3 is CASSLAGTGSYEKLFF. The CDR3 DNA sequence: TGTGCCAGCAGCTTGGCCGGGACAGGGAGTTATGAAAAACTGTTTTTT.

This clonotype has more than one count but fewer than ten. J is TRBJ2-4 and V is TRBV5-1, with TRBD1 as a possible D gene (6 bases). The CDR3 loop spans 15 amino acids. The germline V gene encodes CDR1 SGHRS and CDR2 YFSETQ. The germline V and J ends were trimmed by 3 bases and 0 bases, with 10 bases remaining between them. The CDR3 DNA is TGCGCCAGCAGCTCCGGACAGAGAGCCAAAAACATTCAGTACTTC. It yields the protein CASSSGQRAKNIQYF.

The chain employs TRBV20-1 and TRBJ1-6, with D possibly TRBD1 on 6 matching bases. The germline CDR1 and CDR2 sequences are DFQATT and SNEGSKA (reference sequence). V was shortened by 5 bases and J by 5 bases, with 16 bases between the two germline ends. The CDR3 runs 15 residues. This chain's CDR3 is CSAYTTGINNSPLHF. DNA of the CDR3: TGCAGTGCTTATACAACAGGGATAAATAATTCACCCCTCCACTTT.

A few counts support this clonotype. This chain joins TRBV4-2 and TRBJ1-2, with 9 bases aligning to TRBD1. This CDR3 is 15 amino acids long. Germline assignment: CDR1 LGHNA and CDR2 YNFKEQ. The ends lost 0 bases at V and 4 bases at J; junction bases unmatched: 3. In DNA form, the CDR3 reads TGTGCCAGCAGCCAAGAGGACAGGGGACCCTATGGCTACACCTTC. Amino acids: CASSQEDRGPYGYTF.

In its sample, this clonotype was seen a few times. The rearrangement links TRBV6-6 to TRBJ2-2; no clear D gene. Germline loops: CDR1 MNHNY, CDR2 SVGAGI (reference sequence). CDR3 length: 15 amino acids. V gave up 2 bases and J gave up 4 bases, with 11 bases separating them. CDR3 residues: CASSYREVGTGELFF. CDR3 nucleotide sequence: TGTGCCAGCAGTTACAGGGAAGTCGGCACCGGGGAGCTGTTTTTT.

The chain links TRBV27 to TRBJ1-1, with D possibly matching TRBD1 (5 bases). The CDR3 sequence is 16 residues long. The germline V and J ends were trimmed by 1 base and 1 base, with 13 bases remaining between them. The germline CDR1 and CDR2 sequences are MNHEY and SMNVEV (reference sequence). The CDR3 DNA reads as TGTGCCAGCAGTTTATATAAACTCCAGGGGAACACTGAAGCTTTCTTT. This sequence encodes CASSLYKLQGNTEAFF.

The CDR3 DNA sequence: TGCGCCAGCAGATCCTCAAGACTGGGGCTTACGGAGACCCAGTACTTC. Residues: CASRSSRLGLTETQYF. V is TRBV5-1 and J is TRBJ2-5; TRBD1 is a possible D gene (5 bases). The germline CDR1 and CDR2 sequences are SGHRS and YFSETQ. Trimming removed 5 bases from V and 5 bases from J, with 22 bases in between. The length of the CDR3 is 16 residues.

A word on this clonotype: One end of the junction does not line up with germline, which may come from a read error. The genes are TRBV7-2 and TRBJ2-3; tentative D call: TRBD1 (6 bases). The CDR3 sequence is 15 residues long. Germline V gene sequence: CDR1 SGHTA, CDR2 FQGNSA. The CDR3 sequence is CAGSFPTGSTDTQYF. The CDR3 nucleotides read TGTGCCGGCAGCTTCCCGACAGGAAGCACAGATACGCAGTATTTT.

This sequence joins TRBV29-1 and TRBJ1-1; D may be TRBD1 (5 bases). This CDR3 region has 12 residues. Between the trimmed V and J ends, which lost 0 bases and 8 bases, there was a span of 10 bases. The germline V gene has CDR1 SQVTM and CDR2 ANQGSEA. The CDR3 region is CSVEERDAEAFF. For the CDR3, the DNA is TGCAGCGTTGAAGAGAGGGACGCCGAAGCTTTCTTT.

The chain joins TRBV7-7 to TRBJ2-5; 7 bases agree with TRBD2. The germline CDR1 and CDR2 sequences are SSHAT and FNYEAQ (reference sequence). V shed 5 bases and J 1 base; nucleotides not matched to a gene: 4. The CDR3 is 14 residues long. This chain's CDR3 is CASSLTSFQETQYF. As DNA, the CDR3 is TGTGCCAGCAGCCTGACTAGCTTCCAAGAGACCCAGTACTTC.

As to this clonotype: Germline and junction disagree at one end, which may indicate a read error. This CDR3 is CASSLGRSYNERFF. CDR3 in DNA: TGTGCCAGCAGCTTGGGAAGGTCCTACAATGAGCGGTTCTTC. The rearrangement links TRBV7-9 to TRBJ2-1, with D hard to call. Germline V gives CDR1 SEHNR, CDR2 FQNEAQ (reference sequence). The CDR3 covers 14 residues.

This clonotype was counted between two and nine times. The chain has TRBV6-2 or TRBV6-3 and TRBJ2-7; D is unresolved. The CDR3 sequence is 12 residues long. Germline CDR1 and CDR2: MNHEY and SVGEGT. With 6 bases removed from V and 1 base from J, the gap between germline ends came to 7 bases. CDR3 coding DNA: TGTGCCAGCAGAGCAGGTTCCTACGAGCAGTACTTC. Residues: CASRAGSYEQYF.